The 15 T cell receptor beta chains in this list originate from one sample, sequenced in a study of control samples from healthy donors and cancer patients. Method: immunoSEQ multiplex PCR; TCRdb's copy keeps in-frame clones and lacks some. The sample lists fewer than 300,000 clones; roughly 87% were seen once. Sequencing was performed on PBMCs. The receptors derive from a woman in her sixties with lung cancer.

The chain couples TRBV7-9 to TRBJ1-4; D call uncertain. The V end was cut by 2 bases, the J end by 12 bases, with 7 bases between. Germline CDR1 is SEHNR and CDR2 is FQNEAQ (reference sequence). This CDR3 is built from 11 residues. CDR3: CASSLSWELFF. DNA for the CDR3: TGTGCCAGCAGCTTATCCTGGGAACTGTTTTTT.

This clone was counted once. This chain connects TRBV6-6 to TRBJ2-7, with D perhaps matching TRBD1 (6 bases). The V and J ends lost 2 bases and 0 bases respectively, with 8 bases between them. Germline V gene data show CDR1 as MNHNY and CDR2 as SVGAGI (reference sequence). This CDR3 region has 14 residues. The CDR3 DNA is TGTGCCAGCAGTTACCAGGGGTCCTCCTACGAGCAGTACTTC. Protein sequence: CASSYQGSSYEQYF.

The chain is built from TRBV4-1 and TRBJ1-3; D is undetermined. This CDR3 region has 16 residues. Germline CDR1 MGHRA, CDR2 YSYEKL. Trimming took off 4 bases at V and 4 bases at J, with 17 bases between the two ends. DNA of the CDR3: TGCGCCAGCAGCCTATCGGGCGTTGGCGCAGGAAACACCATATATTTT. The encoded protein is CASSLSGVGAGNTIYF.

This chain connects TRBV28 to TRBJ1-5; a weak D match, TRBD1 (6 bases). Per germline, CDR1 MDHEN and CDR2 SYDVKM. The V gene lost 6 bases and the J gene lost 4 bases, with 13 bases spanning the gap. CDR3 size: 14 residues. The CDR3 loop reads CASRTGTANQPQHF. The CDR3 DNA follows: TGTGCCAGCAGAACAGGGACGGCGAATCAGCCCCAGCATTTT.

This chain uses TRBV11-2 with TRBJ1-1; no firm D call. The V end lost 2 bases, the J end lost 4 bases, and 8 bases lay between the germline ends. Germline values: CDR1 SGHAT, CDR2 FQNNGV. This CDR3 has 13 residues. The CDR3 spells CASSLRSGTEAFF. The CDR3 DNA reads TGTGCCAGCAGCTTACGGTCGGGCACTGAAGCTTTCTTT.

J is TRBJ1-6 and V is TRBV4-1, with no clear D. In germline, CDR1 is MGHRA, CDR2 YSYEKL. Trimming cost V 0 bases and J 9 bases, with 9 bases left between them. There are 14 residues in the CDR3. The CDR3 nucleotides read TGCGCCAGCAGCCAAGATCGTACGGCTTCACCCCTCCACTTT. Its translation: CASSQDRTASPLHF.

The chain recombines TRBV27 with TRBJ1-1; D is unclear. Germline V gives CDR1 MNHEY, CDR2 SMNVEV (reference sequence). Trimming took 3 bases from V and 1 from J, leaving 9 bases between them. The CDR3 runs 14 residues. The CDR3 DNA reads as TGTGCCAGCAGTTTTTACCCCAGGAACACTGAAGCTTTCTTT. This translates into CASSFYPRNTEAFF.

The chain is built from TRBV18 and TRBJ1-1; 7 bases map to TRBD1. CDR3 length: 14 amino acids. J was trimmed by 0 bases and V by 6 bases; bases with no gene match: 4. CDR1 and CDR2 (germline): KGHSH, LQKENI. In DNA form, the CDR3 reads TGTGCCAGCTCGATGGGACAGATGAACACTGAAGCTTTCTTT. Translated: CASSMGQMNTEAFF.

V and J are TRBV28 and TRBJ2-1, with D tentatively TRBD1 (5 bases). The V gene's germline CDR1 is MDHEN and CDR2 SYDVKM. This CDR3 has 11 residues. With 2 bases removed from V and 13 bases from J, the gap between germline ends came to 9 bases. For the CDR3, the DNA is TGTGCCAGCAGTTTACAGGGCGAACAGTTCTTC. This sequence encodes CASSLQGEQFF.

V is TRBV27 and J is TRBJ2-7; the D is unclear. The CDR3 loop spans 15 amino acids. V lost 6 bases and J 1 base, leaving 16 bases between the germline ends. CDR1 and CDR2 (germline): MNHEY, SMNVEV (reference sequence). The CDR3 reads CASRLESGGSYEQYF. Here the CDR3 DNA reads TGTGCCAGCAGGCTGGAGTCTGGCGGATCCTACGAGCAGTACTTC.

The rearrangement uses TRBV2 and TRBJ1-2; D gene uncertain. Trimming pared 6 bases from V and 1 base from J, leaving 18 bases between. Germline-derived CDR1 and CDR2 are SNHLY and FYNNEI. This CDR3 comprises 16 residues. CDR3 nucleotides: TGTGCCAGCAGGACCCCGCGGAGAATTCTTAACTATGGCTACACCTTC. Translating gives CASRTPRRILNYGYTF.

This rearrangement joins TRBV5-1 to TRBJ2-2; 7 nucleotides line up with TRBD1. Germline V CDR1 and CDR2: SGHRS, YFSETQ. Trimming removed 0 bases from V and 3 bases from J; junction bases left unmatched: 5. The CDR3 is 16 residues long. Written as DNA, the CDR3 is TGCGCCAGCAGCTTGGAGGGACAGAGCTACACCGGGGAGCTGTTTTTT. Protein: CASSLEGQSYTGELFF.

The chain has TRBV10-3 and TRBJ2-7; 8 nucleotides line up with TRBD1. In germline, CDR1 is ENHRY, CDR2 SYGVKD. This CDR3 region has 14 residues. V shed 6 bases, J shed 2 bases, and the junction held 6 bases outside the gene matches. CDR3 nucleotide sequence: TGTGCCATCAGAGGACAGGGAGGCACCTACGAGCAGTACTTC. This sequence encodes CAIRGQGGTYEQYF.

V is TRBV2 and J is TRBJ1-2; 9 bases fit TRBD1. This CDR3 is 14 amino acids long. Trimming removed 3 bases from V and 7 bases from J; junction bases left unmatched: 6. CDR1 SNHLY and CDR2 FYNNEI come from the germline V gene. The chain's CDR3 is CASSEVQGAGGYTF. DNA for the CDR3: TGTGCCAGCAGTGAGGTACAGGGGGCGGGTGGCTACACCTTC.

The V gene is TRBV3-1 (or the pseudogene TRBV3-2), the J gene TRBJ1-2; 8 nucleotides align to TRBD1. The CDR3 length is 17 residues. Germline values: CDR1 LGHDT, CDR2 YNNKEL (reference sequence). Trimming cost V 4 bases and J 5 bases; bases outside gene matches: 15. CDR3 amino acids: CASSLSSLGQDAYGYTF. CDR3 sequence (DNA): TGTGCCAGCAGCCTCAGTTCCTTGGGACAGGATGCTTATGGCTACACCTTC.